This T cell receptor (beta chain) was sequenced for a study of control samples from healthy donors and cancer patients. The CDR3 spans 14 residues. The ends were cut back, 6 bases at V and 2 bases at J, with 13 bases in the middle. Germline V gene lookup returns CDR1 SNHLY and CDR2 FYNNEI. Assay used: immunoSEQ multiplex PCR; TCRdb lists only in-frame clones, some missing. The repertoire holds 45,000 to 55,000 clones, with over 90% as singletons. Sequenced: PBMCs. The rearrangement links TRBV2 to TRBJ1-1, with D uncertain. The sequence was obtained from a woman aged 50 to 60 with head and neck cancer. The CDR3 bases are TGTGCCAGCAGCCGCCGGGTCTTCAACACTGAAGCTTTCTTT. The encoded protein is CASSRRVFNTEAFF.